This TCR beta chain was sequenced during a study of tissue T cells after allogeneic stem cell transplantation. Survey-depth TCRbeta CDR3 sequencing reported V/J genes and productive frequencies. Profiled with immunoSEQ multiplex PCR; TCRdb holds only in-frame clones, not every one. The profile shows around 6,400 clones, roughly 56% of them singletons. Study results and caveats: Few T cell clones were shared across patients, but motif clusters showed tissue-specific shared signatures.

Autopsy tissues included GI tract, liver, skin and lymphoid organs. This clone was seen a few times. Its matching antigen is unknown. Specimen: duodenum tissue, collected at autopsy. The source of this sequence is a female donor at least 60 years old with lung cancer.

This CDR3 is CASSVHREGNSPLHF. CDR3 sequence (DNA): TGTGCCAGCAGTGTGCACAGGGAAGGCAATTCACCCCTCCACTTT. The J gene is TRBJ1-6, the V gene TRBV6-6; a weak D match, TRBD1 (6 bases). The CDR3 sequence is 15 residues long. The V and J ends lost 5 bases and 7 bases respectively, with 15 bases between them. Per the germline V gene, CDR1 is MNHNY and CDR2 is SVGAGI (reference sequence).